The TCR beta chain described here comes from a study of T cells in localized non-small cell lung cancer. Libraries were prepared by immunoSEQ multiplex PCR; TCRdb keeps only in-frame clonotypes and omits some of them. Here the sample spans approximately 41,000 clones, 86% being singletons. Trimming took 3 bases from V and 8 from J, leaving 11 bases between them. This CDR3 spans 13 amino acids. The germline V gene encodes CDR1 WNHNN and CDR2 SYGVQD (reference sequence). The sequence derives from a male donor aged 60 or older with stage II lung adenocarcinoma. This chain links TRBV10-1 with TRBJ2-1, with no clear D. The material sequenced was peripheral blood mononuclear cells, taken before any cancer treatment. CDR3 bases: TGCGCCAGCAGTGAAGTGGGAAATGATGAGCAGTTCTTC. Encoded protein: CASSEVGNDEQFF.